The sample holds a few counts of the clone carrying this TCR beta chain. Its antigen is currently unknown. This specimen belongs to a study of beta chain features in type 1 diabetes. At the level of the study: What patients shared with healthy donors was a similar profile of age, gender and cell yields.

Study-level findings and limits: In all four CD4+ subsets, TCRB CDR3 length was significantly, moderately reduced in type 1 diabetes. Although PCR might favor shorter templates, it would do so equally in patients and controls.

Sorting that relied on CD45RO/CCR7/CD25/CD127/CD95/CD27 yielded CD4+ naive, central memory, regulatory and stem cell-like memory cells. With 11 bases clipped from V and 2 bases from J, the junction kept 5 bases outside the gene matches. The CDR3 is 12 amino acids. Germline-derived CDR1 and CDR2 are WSHSY and SAAADI. The investigators reverse transcribed all of the isolated RNA, so they sequenced expressed TCRB transcripts. TCRdb keeps only in-frame clones here, not all; method: immunoSEQ multiplex PCR. This sample has some 140,000 clones, with about 10% found just once. Source material: central memory CD4+ T cells from blood. The genes are TRBV10-2 and TRBJ2-5, with 7 bases aligning to TRBD2. The receptor was isolated from a man aged 25 to 45 with type 1 diabetes. The CDR3 loop reads CAAGAGQETQYF. The CDR3 DNA sequence: TGCGCCGCTGGAGCGGGGCAAGAGACCCAGTACTTC.